Below are 27 T cell receptor beta chains sequenced from a single sample in a study of T cells expressing NK-cell markers. TCRdb reprocessed the 5' RACE reads, keeping one entry per CDR3 protein, no DNA. Recorded for this sample: about 150,000 distinct CDR3 sequences. Sequenced material: blood T cells: a sorted CD56 or NKG2C T cell subset, CD4+ or CD8+ T cells, or bulk PBMC T cells (not recorded which). All receptors derive from a woman in her 50s in good health.

The J gene is TRBJ2-7, the V gene TRBV29-1. CDR3 length: 12 residues. Germline-derived CDR1 and CDR2 are SQVTM and ANQGSEA. CDR3 sequence: CSVGGASYEQYF.

The J gene is TRBJ1-2, the V gene TRBV5-4. Germline CDR1 SGHNT, CDR2 YYREEE (reference sequence). The CDR3 length is 15 residues. The CDR3 sequence: CASTGDLGSLGGYTF.

The chain has TRBV7-9 and TRBJ1-3; TCRdb designates TRBD1, a call that cannot be tested without DNA. Per the germline V gene, CDR1 is SEHNR and CDR2 is FQNEAQ (reference sequence). The CDR3 sequence is 14 residues long. The CDR3 sequence is CASSSPNRADTIYF.

The chain employs TRBV5-1 and TRBJ2-1; TCRdb indicates TRBD1, and absent DNA this call remains unverified. Germline-derived CDR1 and CDR2 are SGHRS and YFSETQ. CDR3 length equals 15 residues. CDR3 loop: CASRLAPGDSNEQFF.

The chain uses TRBV6-6 and TRBJ2-1; TCRdb gives TRBD2 as the D gene, but with no DNA this cannot be confirmed. CDR3 length: 19 residues. Germline loops: CDR1 MNHNY, CDR2 SVGAGI (reference sequence). CDR3 residues: CASSYSMATSGRVNNEQFF.

The chain recombines TRBV6-2 or TRBV6-3 with TRBJ2-1. The CDR3 is 13 residues long. CDR1 is MNHEY, CDR2 SVGEGT, per germline. The CDR3 sequence: CASSYSDTNEQFF.

The chain carries TRBV29-1 and TRBJ1-2. The CDR3 spans 13 residues. Germline V gene lookup returns CDR1 SQVTM and CDR2 ANQGSEA. CDR3 sequence: CSVVDPLGNGYTF.

The J gene is TRBJ1-1, the V gene TRBV12-3 or TRBV12-4. This CDR3 region has 14 residues. The CDR3 sequence is CASRRQGGRTEAFF.

The rearrangement joins TRBV11-3 to TRBJ1-1; TCRdb's D gene call, TRBD1, goes unchecked for lack of DNA. The CDR3 has 15 residues. Germline loops: CDR1 SGHNT, CDR2 YENEEA. CDR3 amino acids: CASSFRRGANTEAFF.

The chain recombines TRBV2 with TRBJ2-5; TCRdb designates TRBD2, a call that cannot be tested without DNA. Germline V lookup: CDR1 SNHLY, CDR2 FYNNEI. CDR3 length: 16 amino acids. CDR3 region: CASSSLETSDMGTQYF.

The chain carries TRBV7-9 and TRBJ2-4; the D call from TCRdb, TRBD2, cannot be confirmed without DNA. This CDR3 spans 15 amino acids. Germline V gene lookup returns CDR1 SEHNR and CDR2 FQNEAQ (reference sequence). The CDR3 reads CASSQPTSGRDIQYF. The full variable domain, its missing parts supplied by reference TRBV7-9 and TRBJ2-4, is DTGVSQNPRHKITKRGQNVTFRCDPISEHNRLYWYRQTLGQGPEFLTYFQNEAQLEKSRLLSDRFSAERPKGSFSTLEIQRTEQGDSAMYLCASSQPTSGRDIQYFGAGTRLSVL.

The chain joins TRBV6-4 to TRBJ2-3; TCRdb gives TRBD2 as the D gene, but with no DNA this cannot be confirmed. There are 13 residues in the CDR3. Germline V gene data show CDR1 as MRHNA and CDR2 as SNTAGT. The CDR3 region is CASSGSGTDTQYF.

The chain links TRBV20-1 to TRBJ2-1; TCRdb picks TRBD2, but there is no DNA to check that call. Looked up from germline, CDR1 is DFQATT and CDR2 is SNEGSKA (reference sequence). CDR3 length equals 17 residues. This CDR3 reads CSARAVGSGRPNNEQFF.

The chain recombines TRBV9 with TRBJ2-1. The CDR3 spans 13 residues. Per germline, CDR1 SGDLS and CDR2 YYNGEE. CDR3: CASSAPQDHEQFF.

The chain combines TRBV6-6 with TRBJ2-7; there is no DNA to check the TCRdb D call of TRBD1. The CDR3 runs 13 residues. Per germline, CDR1 MNHNY and CDR2 SVGAGI (reference sequence). The CDR3 loop is CASRDRDSHEQYF.

CDR3 loop: CASSLEGSGRLRDTQYF. The V call is TRBV11-2, the J call TRBJ2-3; checking the TCRdb D call of TRBD2 is not possible without DNA. CDR3 size: 17 residues. From germline, CDR1 is SGHAT and CDR2 FQNNGV. The full variable domain, in which reference TRBV11-2 and TRBJ2-3 provide the parts outside the CDR3, is EAGVAQSPRYKIIEKRQSVAFWCNPISGHATLYWYQQILGQGPKLLIQFQNNGVVDDSQLPKDRFSAERLKGVDSTLKIQPAKLEDSAVYLCASSLEGSGRLRDTQYFGPGTRLTVL.

V gene TRBV12-3 or TRBV12-4 combines with J gene TRBJ2-1; TCRdb's assignment of TRBD2 cannot be checked, as there is no DNA. This CDR3 contains 16 residues. CDR3 amino acids: CASSQLAGGPSEEQFF.

The chain combines TRBV5-1 with TRBJ2-1; checking the TCRdb D call of TRBD2 is not possible without DNA. The CDR3 length is 15 residues. The germline V gene encodes CDR1 SGHRS and CDR2 YFSETQ. CDR3: CASSLVLAGSDEQFF. The full variable domain, rest sourced from reference TRBV5-1 and TRBJ2-1, is KAGVTQTPRYLIKTRGQQVTLSCSPISGHRSVSWYQQTPGQGLQFLFEYFSETQRNKGNFPGRFSGRQFSNSRSEMNVSTLELGDSALYLCASSLVLAGSDEQFFGPGTRLTVL.

The chain is built from TRBV21-1 and TRBJ2-1; TCRdb lists TRBD2, though no DNA is available to test this call. TRBV21-1 is shown as a pseudogene. This CDR3 region has 17 residues. CDR3: CASSPPGTSGSFDEQFF.

The chain has TRBV5-1 and TRBJ2-6; TCRdb lists TRBD1, though no DNA is available to test this call. The CDR3 sequence is 17 residues long. Germline CDR1 and CDR2: SGHRS and YFSETQ. The CDR3 loop reads CASSPHLTGAGANVLTF.

This rearrangement joins TRBV14 to TRBJ2-7; TCRdb gives TRBD2 as the D gene, but with no DNA this cannot be confirmed. CDR1 and CDR2 (germline): SGHDN, FVKESK. The length of the CDR3 is 15 residues. The CDR3 here is CASSLIAGEPSEQYF.

The chain has TRBV5-1 and TRBJ2-3; the D call of TRBD2 rests on TCRdb alone, since no DNA is present to check it. The CDR3 contains 22 residues. Germline CDR1 is SGHRS and CDR2 is YFSETQ. CDR3 in amino acids: CASSLAGVAPGTSGTSPDTQYF.

This sequence joins TRBV9 and TRBJ1-2. Per germline, CDR1 SGDLS and CDR2 YYNGEE. The CDR3 extends over 16 amino acids. This CDR3 reads CASSVVRNPGTAGYTF. The full variable domain, rest sourced from reference TRBV9 and TRBJ1-2, is DSGVTQTPKHLITATGQRVTLRCSPRSGDLSVYWYQQSLDQGLQFLIQYYNGEERAKGNILERFSAQQFPDLHSELNLSSLELGDSALYFCASSVVRNPGTAGYTFGSGTRLTVV.

The rearrangement uses TRBV7-6 and TRBJ2-1; TCRdb outputs TRBD1, but without DNA this stays unchecked. The CDR3 spans 13 residues. CDR1 is SGHVS and CDR2 is FNYEAQ in the germline V gene. The chain's CDR3 is CASMGFRANEQFF. Combining the CDR3 with reference TRBV7-6 and TRBJ2-1 gives the whole variable domain GAGVSQSPRYKVTKRGQDVALRCDPISGHVSLYWYRQALGQGPEFLTYFNYEAQQDKSGLPNDRFSAERPEGSISTLTIQRTEQRDSAMYRCASMGFRANEQFFGPGTRLTVL.

V gene TRBV2 combines with J gene TRBJ2-1; TCRdb calls TRBD1, which cannot be checked without DNA. The germline gives CDR1 SNHLY, CDR2 FYNNEI. CDR3 length: 14 amino acids. CDR3 protein: CAGTETISYNEQFF.

The chain is built from TRBV7-9 and TRBJ2-2; TCRdb picks TRBD2, but there is no DNA to check that call. CDR1 is SEHNR, CDR2 FQNEAQ, per germline (reference sequence). The CDR3 has 16 amino acids. Here the CDR3 reads CASSPLRGANTGELFF. The whole variable domain, remainder taken from reference TRBV7-9 and TRBJ2-2, is DTGVSQNPRHKITKRGQNVTFRCDPISEHNRLYWYRQTLGQGPEFLTYFQNEAQLEKSRLLSDRFSAERPKGSFSTLEIQRTEQGDSAMYLCASSPLRGANTGELFFGEGSRLTVL.

This chain connects TRBV4-1 to TRBJ2-1; TCRdb's D call, TRBD2, is unchecked because there is no DNA. In germline, CDR1 is MGHRA, CDR2 YSYEKL. The CDR3 has 15 amino acids. This chain's CDR3 is CASSQDRTSGNEQFF.